The 11 T cell receptor beta chains in this list originate from one sample, sequenced in a study of Ad26.COV2.S vaccination and SARS-CoV-2 variants (dated by TCRdb to the early 2020s). The library was generated by the immunoSEQ multiplex PCR assay. TCRdb provides this immuneACCESS table in a form limited to in-frame rearrangements. Some clones are lacking; in checked studies, under half of them reflect an unresolved V gene, and why the rest are absent is not known. The sample yields 400,000 to 500,000 clones; 89% were counted once. The ten largest clonotypes hold around 2.6% of the sample. The treatment or condition label on this specimen signifies: roughly 20 received Ad26.COV2.S at low or high dose, single or two shots; about 5 received placebo; per-sample allocation not given. Repertoires of vaccine and placebo recipients were sequenced from samples taken on day 63 after the first injection. Material: peripheral blood, obtained in a trial of Ad26.COV2.S vaccine versus placebo. These receptors all stem from a person aged 18-60 years who received the Ad26.COV2.S COVID-19 vaccine or a placebo.

This rearrangement joins TRBV11-2 to TRBJ1-3; 7 bases fit TRBD1. Germline trimming cut 4 bases from V and 4 bases from J; bases unmatched to any gene: 4. The CDR3 consists of 14 residues. CDR1 SGHAT and CDR2 FQNNGV come from the germline V gene. The CDR3 DNA is TGTGCCAGCAGCTCAAGGGGGCTCGGAAACACCATATATTTT. Protein product: CASSSRGLGNTIYF.

V gene TRBV4-1 combines with J gene TRBJ2-1, with D maybe TRBD2 (6 bases). This CDR3 is built from 13 residues. With 0 bases removed from V and 12 bases from J, the gap between germline ends came to 12 bases. Germline V gives CDR1 MGHRA, CDR2 YSYEKL. This CDR3 is CASSQDRLGGQFF. DNA of the CDR3: TGCGCCAGCAGCCAAGATCGCCTGGGGGGGCAGTTCTTC.

The J gene is TRBJ2-7, the V gene TRBV25-1, with 10 bases lining up with TRBD2. Losses at the gene ends were 8 bases for V and 3 bases for J; bases not matched to a gene: 16. The CDR3 spans 17 residues. Germline loops: CDR1 MGHDK, CDR2 SYGVNS. CDR3 amino acids: CASACPPLAGNRYEQYV. The DNA for the CDR3 is TGTGCCAGCGCGTGTCCCCCACTAGCGGGAAACCGCTACGAGCAGTACGTC.

The genes are TRBV10-3 and TRBJ2-2; 8 bases align to TRBD2. The trim removed 11 bases at V and 4 bases at J, leaving 9 bases unmatched. CDR3 length: 14 residues. Germline CDR1 ENHRY, CDR2 SYGVKD. The CDR3 DNA follows: TGTGCCGTCAATAGCGGGGCCCCCACCGGGGAGCTGTTTTTT. It translates to CAVNSGAPTGELFF.

V is TRBV11-3 and J is TRBJ2-3, with 8 nucleotides matching TRBD2. The CDR3 loop spans 16 amino acids. Germline V lookup: CDR1 SGHNT, CDR2 YENEEA. The trim removed 5 bases at V and 1 base at J, leaving 8 bases unmatched. CDR3 DNA: TGTGCCAGCAGCCCCAACCCGGGAGGGGGCACAGATACGCAGTATTTT. Its translation is CASSPNPGGGTDTQYF.

This chain links TRBV7-9 with TRBJ2-3, with 7 bases identical to TRBD2. The CDR3 loop spans 14 amino acids. Germline values: CDR1 SEHNR, CDR2 FQNEAQ (reference sequence). V was pared by 3 bases and J by 6 bases, with 6 bases of the junction left unmatched. In DNA form, the CDR3 reads TGTGCCAGCAGCTTGGGAGCGGGGCTGGATACGCAGTATTTT. The encoded protein is CASSLGAGLDTQYF.

The gene calls are TRBV2 and TRBJ2-7; possibly TRBD2 for D (5 bases). CDR1 is SNHLY, CDR2 FYNNEI, per germline. Deletions cut 7 bases from V and 5 bases from J, with 18 bases between. The CDR3 has 14 amino acids. The CDR3 here is CASIFGVATDEQYV. CDR3 nucleotide sequence: TGTGCCAGCATATTCGGGGTAGCGACGGACGAGCAGTACGTC.

This clone was seen once. The J gene is TRBJ2-7, the V gene TRBV2, with D perhaps TRBD2 (5 bases). The CDR3 is made up of 13 amino acids. Trimming shortened V by 3 bases and J by 3 bases, and 9 bases separated the two germline ends. The germline V gene encodes CDR1 SNHLY and CDR2 FYNNEI. In DNA, the CDR3 is TGTGCCAGCAGTGATACCGGGATCTACGAGCAGTACTTC. It yields the protein CASSDTGIYEQYF.

This clone has only one observation. V gene TRBV10-2 combines with J gene TRBJ2-3; maybe TRBD2 (6 bases). Germline V lookup: CDR1 WSHSY, CDR2 SAAADI. Trimming took 6 bases from V and 2 from J, leaving 9 bases between them. CDR3 length: 13 residues. CDR3 in amino acids: CASRLAATDTQYF. For the CDR3, the DNA is TGCGCCAGCAGACTAGCAGCCACAGATACGCAGTATTTT.

The chain uses TRBV5-6 and TRBJ1-1; no definite D call. V lost 0 bases and J lost 9, with 12 bases in between. This CDR3 comprises 13 residues. Germline-derived CDR1 and CDR2 are SGHDT and YYEEEE. The CDR3 region is CASSLAYTRQAFF. The CDR3, as DNA: TGTGCCAGCAGCTTGGCGTATACTCGACAAGCTTTCTTT.

J is TRBJ2-5 and V is TRBV24-1, with no clear D. V was shortened by 1 base and J by 2 bases, with 10 bases between the two germline ends. Germline CDR1 is KGHDR and CDR2 is SFDVKD. The CDR3 runs to 15 residues. CDR3 DNA sequence: TGTGCCACCAGTGATTTCGGGCAAACTCAAGAGACCCAGTACTTC. The encoded protein is CATSDFGQTQETQYF.